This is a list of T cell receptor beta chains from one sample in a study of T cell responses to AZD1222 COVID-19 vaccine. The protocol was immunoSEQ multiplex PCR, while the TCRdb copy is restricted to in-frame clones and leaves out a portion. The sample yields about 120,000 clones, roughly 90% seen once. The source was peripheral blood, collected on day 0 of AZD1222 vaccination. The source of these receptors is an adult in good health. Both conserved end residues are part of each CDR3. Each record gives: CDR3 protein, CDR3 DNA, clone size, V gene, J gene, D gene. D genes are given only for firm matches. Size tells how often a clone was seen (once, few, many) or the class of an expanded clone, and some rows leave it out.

CSVEDRDYEQYF	TGCAGCGTTGAAGATCGGGACTACGAGCAGTACTTC	.	TRBV29-1	TRBJ2-7	.
CASSAKRNTIYF	TGTGCCAGCAGTGCGAAGCGAAACACCATATATTTT	once	TRBV2	TRBJ1-3	.
CASRQATPGRKNTEAFF	TGTGCCAGCAGACAAGCCACCCCGGGGAGAAAGAACACTGAAGCTTTCTTT	.	TRBV7-9	TRBJ1-1	.
CSASELTGLVADTQYF	TGCAGTGCTAGTGAACTGACGGGACTAGTGGCAGATACGCAGTATTTT	.	TRBV20-1	TRBJ2-3	TRBD2
CASSEGSGTPNQPQHF	TGCGCCAGCAGCGAAGGGTCGGGGACTCCAAATCAGCCCCAGCATTTT	once	TRBV5-1	TRBJ1-5	.
CASSPDRVTAKNIQYF	TGCGCCAGCAGCCCGGACAGGGTCACGGCCAAAAACATTCAGTACTTC	.	TRBV5-1	TRBJ2-4	TRBD1
CASSFGGGLSYEQYF	TGTGCCAGCAGTTTTGGGGGGGGTCTATCCTACGAGCAGTACTTC	.	TRBV27	TRBJ2-7	TRBD2
CASSERGRSSRRDTEAFF	TGTGCCAGCAGCGAGCGGGGCAGGTCCTCCCGACGCGACACTGAAGCTTTCTTT	.	TRBV5-4	TRBJ1-1	.
CASSPGGVAAGNTIYF	TGTGCCAGCTCACCCGGGGGCGTAGCAGCTGGAAACACCATATATTTT	.	TRBV18	TRBJ1-3	.
CASSPRGLDTEAFF	TGTGCCAGCTCACCTCGGGGATTGGACACTGAAGCTTTCTTT	.	TRBV18	TRBJ1-1	.
CASSTGNEQYF	TGTGCCAGCAGCACAGGGAACGAGCAGTACTTC	.	TRBV9	TRBJ2-7	.
CASSHWTGVEGYTF	TGTGCCAGCAGCCACTGGACAGGGGTGGAAGGCTACACCTTC	.	TRBV3-1/TRBV3-2	TRBJ1-2	TRBD1
CASSRYREKLFF	TGTGCCAGCAGCCGATACAGGGAAAAACTGTTTTTT	.	TRBV7-8	TRBJ1-4	.
CASSIGTANTEAFF	TGTGCCAGTAGTATCGGGACAGCGAACACTGAAGCTTTCTTT	.	TRBV19	TRBJ1-1	TRBD1
CASSESGVMNTEAFF	TGCGCCAGCAGTGAGTCAGGGGTAATGAACACTGAAGCTTTCTTT	.	TRBV10-2	TRBJ1-1	.
CASSDPGTEYSNQPQHF	TGTGCCAGCAGCGATCCCGGGACGGAGTATAGCAATCAGCCCCAGCATTTT	.	TRBV6-2/TRBV6-3	TRBJ1-5	.
CASSVGGYSNEQFF	TGTGCCAGTAGTGTGGGTGGGTACAGCAATGAGCAGTTCTTC	.	TRBV19	TRBJ2-1	.
CASSDSSRGKVYTF	TGTGCCAGCAGTGACTCGTCCAGGGGGAAAGTCTACACCTTC	.	TRBV6-4	TRBJ1-2	TRBD1
CASSVGSGNTIYF	TGTGCCAGCAGCGTCGGGTCGGGAAACACCATATATTTT	.	TRBV5-4	TRBJ1-3	.
CSVDAQTQYF	TGCAGCGTTGATGCGCAGACCCAGTACTTC	once	TRBV29-1	TRBJ2-5	.
CASSPRWATNEKLFF	TGTGCCAGCAGTCCCCGGTGGGCAACTAATGAAAAACTGTTTTTT	.	TRBV27	TRBJ1-4	.
CASSLVESSYNEQFF	TGTGCCAGCAGTCTCGTCGAGAGCTCCTACAATGAGCAGTTCTTC	.	TRBV11-3	TRBJ2-1	.
CASGSGGGEQYF	TGTGCCAGCGGCTCGGGCGGAGGCGAGCAGTACTTC	.	TRBV7-3	TRBJ2-7	.
CASSLIRGLNTEAFF	TGCGCCAGCAGCCTAATAAGGGGGCTGAACACTGAAGCTTTCTTT	.	TRBV5-1	TRBJ1-1	TRBD1
CSASKPEQFF	TGCAGTGCTAGTAAACCTGAGCAGTTCTTC	.	TRBV20-1	TRBJ2-1	.
CASSQIARLGYTF	TGCGCCAGCAGCCAAATAGCGCGCCTTGGCTACACCTTC	.	TRBV4-1	TRBJ1-2	.
CACRTGTANEKLFF	TGTGCCTGCAGAACCGGGACAGCTAATGAAAAACTGTTTTTT	.	TRBV30	TRBJ1-4	TRBD1
CASSGDAF	TGTGCCAGCAGCGGCGACGCCTTC	.	TRBV9	TRBJ1-2	.
CASSAGGTEAFF	TGTGCCAGTAGTGCGGGGGGCACTGAAGCTTTCTTT	.	TRBV19	TRBJ1-1	.
CASSLVLPETQYF	TGTGCCAGCAGCTTAGTTCTCCCAGAGACCCAGTACTTC	.	TRBV7-9	TRBJ2-5	.
CASSPSWAEEQYF	TGTGCCAGCTCCCCCTCGTGGGCGGAGGAGCAGTACTTC	.	TRBV27	TRBJ2-7	.
CASRGGSGQEKLFF	TGTGCCAGCAGAGGTGGGTCCGGGCAGGAAAAACTGTTTTTT	.	TRBV7-2	TRBJ1-4	.
CASSAGTGAGETQYF	TGTGCCAGTAGCGCTGGGACAGGAGCTGGGGAGACCCAGTACTTC	.	TRBV6-2/TRBV6-3	TRBJ2-5	TRBD1
CASSFGGKGTEAFF	TGTGCCAGCAGCTTCGGGGGAAAGGGCACTGAAGCTTTCTTT	.	TRBV11-3	TRBJ1-1	.
CASSVDGSTNEKLFF	TGTGCCAGCAGTGTTGACGGATCAACTAATGAAAAACTGTTTTTT	many	TRBV6-4	TRBJ1-4	.
CASRSGTEGTGELFF	TGTGCCAGCAGGTCCGGGACAGAGGGTACCGGGGAGCTGTTTTTT	.	TRBV6-5	TRBJ2-2	TRBD1
CASSSPGLGPYF	TGTGCCAGCAGTTCACCGGGACTAGGCCCGTACTTC	.	TRBV6-5	TRBJ2-7	TRBD2
CASSEGSYGYTF	TGCGCCAGCAGTGAGGGAAGCTATGGCTACACCTTC	.	TRBV10-2	TRBJ1-2	.
CASSQSWASTDTQYF	TGTGCCAGCAGCCAATCGTGGGCCAGCACAGATACGCAGTATTTT	.	TRBV4-2	TRBJ2-3	.
CASSQDPGYSPLHF	TGTGCCAGCAGCCAAGATCCTGGTTATTCACCCCTCCACTTT	.	TRBV14	TRBJ1-6	.
CASSEMVASNEQFF	TGTGCCAGCAGTGAGATGGTAGCCTCCAATGAGCAGTTCTTC	.	TRBV6-4	TRBJ2-1	.
CASRPDGGGGSPLHF	TGTGCCAGCAGACCCGATGGGGGCGGAGGGTCACCCCTCCACTTT	few	TRBV6-5	TRBJ1-6	.